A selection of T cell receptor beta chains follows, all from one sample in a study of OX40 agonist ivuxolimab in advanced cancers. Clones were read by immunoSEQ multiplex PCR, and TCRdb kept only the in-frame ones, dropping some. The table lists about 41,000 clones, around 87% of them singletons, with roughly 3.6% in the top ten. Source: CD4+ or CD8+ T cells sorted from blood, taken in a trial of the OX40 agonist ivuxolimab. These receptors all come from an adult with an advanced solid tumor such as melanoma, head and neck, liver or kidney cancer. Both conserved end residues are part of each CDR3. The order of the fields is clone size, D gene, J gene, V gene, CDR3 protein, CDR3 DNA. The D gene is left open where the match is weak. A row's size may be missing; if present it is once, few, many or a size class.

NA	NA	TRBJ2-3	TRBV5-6	CASSATKRTTDTQYF	TGTGCCAGCAGCGCCACCAAGAGGACCACAGATACGCAGTATTTT
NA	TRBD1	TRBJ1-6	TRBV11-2	CASTGGAVTSPLHF	TGTGCCAGCACAGGGGGCGCGGTCACGTCACCCCTCCACTTT
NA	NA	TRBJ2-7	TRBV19	CASRSLGTPAGEQYF	TGTGCCAGTAGATCTCTCGGGACTCCCGCGGGAGAGCAGTACTTC
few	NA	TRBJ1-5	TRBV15	CATSLSNQPQHF	TGTGCCACCAGTTTGAGCAATCAGCCCCAGCATTTT
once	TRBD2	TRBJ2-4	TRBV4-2	CASSRTSGLAKNIQYF	TGTGCCAGCAGCCGCACTAGCGGACTAGCCAAAAACATTCAGTACTTC
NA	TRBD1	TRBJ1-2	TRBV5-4	CASSQAPTGVFGYTF	TGTGCCAGCAGCCAAGCCCCCACAGGGGTCTTTGGCTACACCTTC
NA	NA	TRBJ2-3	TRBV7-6	CASSTLPGGDTQYF	TGTGCCAGCAGCACTCTCCCCGGGGGCGATACGCAGTATTTT
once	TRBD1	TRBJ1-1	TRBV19	CASSIIPSQGANTEAFF	TGTGCCAGTAGTATTATCCCCTCCCAGGGGGCGAACACTGAAGCTTTCTTT
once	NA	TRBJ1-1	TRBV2	CASSTGMNTEAFF	TGTGCCAGCAGTACGGGGATGAACACTGAAGCTTTCTTT
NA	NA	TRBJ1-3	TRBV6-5	CASSYSWGLGNTIYF	TGTGCCAGCAGTTACTCGTGGGGGCTTGGAAACACCATATATTTT
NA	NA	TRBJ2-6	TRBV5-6	CASMDFNSQSRANVLTF	TGTGCCAGCATGGATTTCAATTCACAAAGTCGGGCCAACGTCCTGACTTTC
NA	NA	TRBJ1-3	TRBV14	CASTGISGNTIYF	TGTGCCAGCACGGGGATCTCTGGAAACACCATATATTTT
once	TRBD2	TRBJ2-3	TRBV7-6	CASSLARLAGMRDTQYF	TGTGCCAGCAGCTTAGCGCGGCTAGCGGGAATGCGAGATACGCAGTATTTT
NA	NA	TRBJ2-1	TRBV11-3	CASSFNSQGGNEQFF	TGTGCCAGCAGCTTTAACTCCCAGGGGGGCAATGAGCAGTTCTTC
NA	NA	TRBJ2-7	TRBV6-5	CASSYSIGTYEQYF	TGTGCCAGCAGTTACTCGATAGGGACTTACGAGCAGTACTTC
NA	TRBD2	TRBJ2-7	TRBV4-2	CASSQDGTSGSYYEQYF	TGTGCCAGCAGCCAAGACGGGACTAGCGGGAGTTACTACGAGCAGTACTTC
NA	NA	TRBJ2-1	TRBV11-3	CASSFLALSYNEQFF	TGTGCCAGCAGCTTCTTAGCCCTTTCCTACAATGAGCAGTTCTTC
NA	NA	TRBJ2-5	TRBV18	CASSPGTQETQYF	TGTGCCAGCTCACCCGGGACACAAGAGACCCAGTACTTC
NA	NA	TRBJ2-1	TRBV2	CASQYGRDNEQFF	TGTGCCAGCCAATATGGCAGGGACAATGAGCAGTTCTTC
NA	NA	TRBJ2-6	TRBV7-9	CASSLPGLSSGANVPTF	TGTGCCAGCAGCTTACCGGGACTGAGCTCTGGGGCCAACGTCCCGACTTTC
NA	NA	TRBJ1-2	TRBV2	CASHEGGYTF	TGTGCCAGCCACGAAGGTGGCTACACCTTC
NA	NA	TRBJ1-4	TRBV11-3	CASSSPLGNEKLFF	TGTGCCAGCAGCTCCCCGTTGGGGAATGAAAAACTGTTTTTT
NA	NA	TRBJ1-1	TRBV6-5	CASSRGTEAFF	TGTGCCAGCAGTAGAGGAACTGAAGCTTTCTTT
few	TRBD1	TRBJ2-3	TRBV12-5	CASGLTGTTDTQYF	TGTGCTAGTGGCCTGACAGGGACCACAGATACGCAGTATTTT
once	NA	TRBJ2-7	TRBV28	CATITLNSYEQYF	TGTGCCACCATTACCCTGAACTCCTACGAGCAGTACTTC
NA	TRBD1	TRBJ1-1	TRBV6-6	CASSKPGQGRTEAFF	TGTGCCAGCAGTAAACCCGGACAGGGAAGGACTGAAGCTTTCTTT
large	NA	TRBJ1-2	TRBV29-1	CSVDQNGYTF	TGCAGCGTTGATCAGAATGGCTACACCTTC
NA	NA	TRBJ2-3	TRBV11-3	CASSGLLSTDTQYF	TGTGCCAGCAGCGGCCTTCTTAGCACAGATACGCAGTATTTT
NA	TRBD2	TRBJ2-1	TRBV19	CASSIDGRLAGDFWFGSYNEQFF	TGTGCCAGTAGTATAGATGGGCGGCTAGCGGGAGATTTCTGGTTTGGATCCTACAATGAGCAGTTCTTC
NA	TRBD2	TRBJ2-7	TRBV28	CASSSSGTSSDEQYF	TGTGCCAGCAGTTCCTCCGGGACTAGCAGCGACGAGCAGTACTTC
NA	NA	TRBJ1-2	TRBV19	CASSPLRGSGYTF	TGTGCCAGTAGTCCCCTCAGGGGCTCTGGCTACACCTTC
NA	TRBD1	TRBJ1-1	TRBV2	CASSVDRGNTEAFF	TGTGCCAGCAGTGTCGACAGGGGGAACACTGAAGCTTTCTTT
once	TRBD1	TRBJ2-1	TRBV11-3	CASSTDWDREHEQFF	TGTGCCAGCAGCACTGACTGGGACAGGGAGCATGAGCAGTTCTTC
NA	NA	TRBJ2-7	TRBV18	CASSPLERASYEQYF	TGTGCCAGCTCACCACTGGAGCGGGCAAGCTACGAGCAGTACTTC
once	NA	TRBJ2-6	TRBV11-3	CASSLAGTELQPGANVLTF	TGTGCCAGCAGCTTAGCCGGGACGGAACTTCAACCTGGGGCCAACGTCCTGACTTTC
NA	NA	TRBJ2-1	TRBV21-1	CASSKVLAPRSSYNEQFF	TGTGCCAGCAGCAAAGTTTTAGCGCCTAGGAGCTCCTACAATGAGCAGTTCTTC